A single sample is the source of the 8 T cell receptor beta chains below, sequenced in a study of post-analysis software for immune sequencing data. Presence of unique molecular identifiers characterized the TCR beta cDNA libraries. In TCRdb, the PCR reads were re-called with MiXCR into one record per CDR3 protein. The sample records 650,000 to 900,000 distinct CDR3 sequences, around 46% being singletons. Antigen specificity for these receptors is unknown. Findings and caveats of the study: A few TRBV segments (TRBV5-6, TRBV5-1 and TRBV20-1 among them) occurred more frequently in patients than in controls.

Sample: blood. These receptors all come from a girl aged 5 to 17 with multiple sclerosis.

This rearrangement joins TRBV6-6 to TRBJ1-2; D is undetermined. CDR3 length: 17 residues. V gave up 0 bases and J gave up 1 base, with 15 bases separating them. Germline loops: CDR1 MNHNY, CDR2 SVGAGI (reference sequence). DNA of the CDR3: TGTGCCAGCAGTTACTCCCACGGGGAAAATCATAACTATGGCTACACCTTC. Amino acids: CASSYSHGENHNYGYTF.

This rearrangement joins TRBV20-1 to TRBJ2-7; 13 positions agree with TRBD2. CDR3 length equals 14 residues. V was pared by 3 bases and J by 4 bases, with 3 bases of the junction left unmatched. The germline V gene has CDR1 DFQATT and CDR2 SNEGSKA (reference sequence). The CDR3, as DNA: TGCAGTGCTAGTACTAGCGGGAGGGCTTACGAGCAGTACTTC. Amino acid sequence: CSASTSGRAYEQYF.

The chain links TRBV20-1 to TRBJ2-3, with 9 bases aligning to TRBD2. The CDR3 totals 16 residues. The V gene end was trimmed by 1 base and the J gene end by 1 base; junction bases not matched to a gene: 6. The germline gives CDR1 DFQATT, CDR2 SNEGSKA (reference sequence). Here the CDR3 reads CSARAAGGKRTDTQYF. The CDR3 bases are TGCAGTGCTAGAGCGGCGGGGGGGAAACGCACAGATACGCAGTATTTT.

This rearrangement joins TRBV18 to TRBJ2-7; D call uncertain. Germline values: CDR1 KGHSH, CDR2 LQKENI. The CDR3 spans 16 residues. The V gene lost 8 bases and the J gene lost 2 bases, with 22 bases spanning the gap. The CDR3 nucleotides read TGTGCCAGCCGGCTGACCCTAGTGGGTGTCACCTACGAGCAGTACTTC. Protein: CASRLTLVGVTYEQYF.

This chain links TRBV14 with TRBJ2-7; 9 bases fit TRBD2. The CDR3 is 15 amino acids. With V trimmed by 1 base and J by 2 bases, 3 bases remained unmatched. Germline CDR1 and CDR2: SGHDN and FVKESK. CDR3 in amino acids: CASSQGTSVAYEQYF. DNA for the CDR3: TGTGCCAGCAGCCAAGGGACTAGCGTCGCCTACGAGCAGTACTTC.

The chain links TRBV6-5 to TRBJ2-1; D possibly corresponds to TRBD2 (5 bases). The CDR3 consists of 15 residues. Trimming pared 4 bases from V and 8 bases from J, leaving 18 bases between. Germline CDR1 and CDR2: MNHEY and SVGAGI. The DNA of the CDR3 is TGTGCCAGCAGTTTAGGACTGCGTTACGTGGATGAGCAGTTCTTC. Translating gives CASSLGLRYVDEQFF.

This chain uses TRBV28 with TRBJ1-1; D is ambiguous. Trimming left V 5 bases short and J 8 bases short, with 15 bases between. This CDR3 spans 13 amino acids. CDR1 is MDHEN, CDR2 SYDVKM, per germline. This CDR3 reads CASSPVGLYEAFF. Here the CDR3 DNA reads TGTGCCAGCAGTCCAGTGGGCCTATACGAAGCTTTCTTT.

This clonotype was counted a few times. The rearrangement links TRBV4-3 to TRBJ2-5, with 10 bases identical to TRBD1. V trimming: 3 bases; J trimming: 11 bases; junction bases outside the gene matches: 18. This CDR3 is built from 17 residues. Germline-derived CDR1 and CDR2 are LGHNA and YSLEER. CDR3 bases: TGCGCCAGCAGCCAGCCCCAAGATAGACAGGGGGCGTGTGAGCAGTACTTC. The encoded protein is CASSQPQDRQGACEQYF.